The present T cell receptor (beta chain) was sequenced within a study of shared clonotypes between healthy human individuals. Study outcomes and limitations: Collection of samples was limited to blood; tissue repertoires likely differ.

On this clone itself: Its antigen is currently unknown.

Germline CDR1 and CDR2: SGHNT and YYREEE (reference sequence). CDR3 length: 16 amino acids. The J segment lost 5 bases and the V segment lost 4 bases, leaving 9 bases of the junction unmatched. Healthy adults negative for HIV, lacking recent acute infections or vaccinations, served as donors. Libraries were prepared by immunoSEQ multiplex PCR; TCRdb keeps only in-frame clonotypes and omits some of them. Here the sample spans 1,500,000 or so clones, roughly 98.5% being singletons. The sample consisted of naive CD4+ T cells sorted from blood. Subset noted: CD45RA+ positively selected. This clonotype was obtained from a man aged 25-45 years in good health. The V call is TRBV5-4, the J call TRBJ2-3; 11 bases fit TRBD2. The CDR3, as DNA: TGTGCCAGCAGCCCCGCCCCCGGGACTAGCGGAGATACGCAGTATTTT. Its translation: CASSPAPGTSGDTQYF. Full variable domain (rest looked up from reference TRBV5-4 and TRBJ2-3): ETGVTQSPTHLIKTRGQQVTLRCSSQSGHNTVSWYQQALGQGPQFIFQYYREEENGRGNFPPRFSGLQFPNYSSELNVNALELDDSALYLCASSPAPGTSGDTQYFGPGTRLTVL.